This T cell receptor (beta chain) originates from a study of cytotoxic CD8 clonotypes in ibrutinib-treated CLL. Study conclusions and caveats: Clonality correlated strongly with circulating CD8+ T cells and exceeded age-matched healthy donors at baseline.

Profiled with immunoSEQ multiplex PCR; TCRdb holds only in-frame clones, not every one. The sample yields about 130,000 clones, approximately 81% seen once. This CDR3 is built from 17 residues. Germline CDR1 SGHTA, CDR2 FQGNSA. Deletions cut 5 bases from V and 2 bases from J, with 19 bases between. The sample holds a few counts of this clone. What it recognizes is unknown. The chain is built from TRBV7-2 and TRBJ1-5; TRBD1 is a possible D gene (6 bases). The starting material was PBMCs, obtained after 12 months of ibrutinib treatment. This clonotype was sampled from a human donor with chronic lymphocytic leukemia. The CDR3 DNA sequence: TGTGCCAGCAGCCCCTCGGGCAGGGGTTGGGGCAATCAGCCCCAGCATTTT. Translation gives CASSPSGRGWGNQPQHF. The variable domain in full, with the rest retrieved from reference TRBV7-2 and TRBJ1-5, is GAGVSQSPSNKVTEKGKDVELRCDPISGHTALYWYRQSLGQGLEFLIYFQGNSAPDKSGLPSDRFSAERTGGSVSTLTIQRTQQEDSAVYLCASSPSGRGWGNQPQHFGDGTRLSIL.